A selection of T cell receptor beta chains follows, all from one sample in a study of cytomegalovirus exposure and HLA in healthy donors. Only in-frame clones appear in the TCRdb table, and some are missing; sequencing was by immunoSEQ multiplex PCR. The repertoire holds fewer than 200,000 clones, with approximately 71% as singletons. The sequenced material came from PBMCs. These receptors originate from a man aged 45-65 years in good health and CMV-seronegative. CDR3s include the opening cysteine and the closing phenylalanine or tryptophan. The D gene is left open where the match is weak. Not all rows give a size; the values are once, few, many and, for expanded clones, a class.

V: TRBV5-4
D: TRBD1
J: TRBJ2-7
size: NA
CDR3: CTSSKGQGTTYEQYF
DNA: TGTACCAGCAGCAAGGGACAGGGGACCACCTACGAGCAGTACTTC

V: TRBV19
D: TRBD1
J: TRBJ2-2
size: NA
CDR3: CASRSKTGANTGELFF
DNA: TGTGCCAGTAGAAGCAAGACAGGGGCCAACACCGGGGAGCTGTTTTTT

V: TRBV5-8
D: NA
J: TRBJ1-2
size: NA
CDR3: CASSLDLGANYGYTF
DNA: TGTGCCAGCAGCTTGGACTTGGGGGCGAACTATGGCTACACCTTC

V: TRBV7-2
D: TRBD2
J: TRBJ2-2
size: NA
CDR3: CASSARGANTGELFF
DNA: TGTGCCAGCAGCGCGCGGGGGGCGAACACCGGGGAGCTGTTTTTT

V: TRBV4-1
D: TRBD1
J: TRBJ1-4
size: NA
CDR3: CASSQGQGYEKLFF
DNA: TGCGCCAGCAGCCAAGGACAGGGTTATGAAAAACTGTTTTTT

V: TRBV28
D: TRBD1
J: TRBJ1-5
size: NA
CDR3: CASSRRQGNVQPQHF
DNA: TGTGCCAGCAGCCGTCGACAGGGGAATGTTCAGCCCCAGCATTTT

V: TRBV28
D: TRBD1
J: TRBJ2-1
size: NA
CDR3: CASRGPSYNEQFF
DNA: TGTGCGTCGAGGGGGCCCTCCTACAATGAGCAGTTCTTC

V: TRBV4-1
D: NA
J: TRBJ1-4
size: NA
CDR3: CASSLGNGGDEKLFF
DNA: TGCGCCAGCAGCCTTGGAAATGGGGGCGATGAAAAACTGTTTTTT

V: TRBV4-1
D: TRBD1
J: TRBJ2-6
size: few
CDR3: CASSQEPLGQAGSGANVLTF
DNA: TGCGCCAGCAGCCAAGAACCACTGGGACAGGCTGGCTCTGGGGCCAACGTCCTGACTTTC

V: TRBV4-2
D: TRBD1
J: TRBJ1-1
size: NA
CDR3: CASSQPARTGGTEAFF
DNA: TGTGCCAGCAGCCAACCCGCCCGGACAGGGGGCACTGAAGCTTTCTTT

V: TRBV9
D: TRBD2
J: TRBJ2-2
size: NA
CDR3: CASSVGSSGGFTGELFF
DNA: TGTGCCAGCAGCGTAGGATCTAGCGGGGGTTTCACCGGGGAGCTGTTTTTT

V: TRBV18
D: NA
J: TRBJ1-1
size: few
CDR3: CASSPKTAEAFF
DNA: TGTGCCAGCTCACCAAAAACAGCTGAAGCTTTCTTT

V: TRBV19
D: TRBD1
J: TRBJ2-7
size: few
CDR3: CASSINRGQYEQYF
DNA: TGTGCCAGTAGTATAAACAGGGGGCAATACGAGCAGTACTTC

V: TRBV7-9
D: NA
J: TRBJ1-6
size: NA
CDR3: CASSLARGGWSPLHF
DNA: TGTGCCAGCAGCTTAGCGCGGGGGGGATGGTCACCCCTCCACTTT

V: TRBV28
D: NA
J: TRBJ1-1
size: NA
CDR3: CATGGGGNTEAFF
DNA: TGTGCCACGGGGGGCGGTGGGAACACTGAAGCTTTCTTT

V: TRBV5-1
D: NA
J: TRBJ1-3
size: NA
CDR3: CASSLIPGENTIYF
DNA: TGCGCCAGCAGCTTAATCCCAGGGGAAAACACCATATATTTT

V: TRBV2
D: NA
J: TRBJ2-7
size: NA
CDR3: CASREDSYEQYF
DNA: TGTGCCAGCAGGGAGGACTCTTACGAGCAGTACTTC

V: TRBV25-1
D: NA
J: TRBJ1-1
size: NA
CDR3: CASSEGGRTEAFF
DNA: TGTGCCAGCAGTGAGGGGGGGCGGACTGAAGCTTTCTTT

V: TRBV7-2
D: TRBD1
J: TRBJ2-1
size: NA
CDR3: CASSFTRDRDEQFF
DNA: TGTGCCAGCAGCTTCACTAGAGACAGGGATGAGCAGTTCTTC

V: TRBV5-1
D: TRBD1
J: TRBJ1-2
size: NA
CDR3: CASSRAAGTGISYGYTF
DNA: TGCGCCAGCAGCCGAGCGGCCGGGACAGGGATCAGCTATGGCTACACCTTC

V: TRBV7-9
D: TRBD1
J: TRBJ1-2
size: NA
CDR3: CASSSHRDRGLDGYTF
DNA: TGTGCCAGCAGCTCTCATCGGGACAGGGGGTTAGATGGCTACACCTTC

V: TRBV19
D: TRBD2
J: TRBJ2-3
size: NA
CDR3: CASSISGGAVDTQYF
DNA: TGTGCCAGTAGTATCAGCGGGGGGGCGGTAGATACGCAGTATTTT

V: TRBV6-5
D: NA
J: TRBJ1-3
size: NA
CDR3: CASSGIQGSGNTIYF
DNA: TGTGCCAGCAGTGGGATACAGGGCTCTGGAAACACCATATATTTT

V: TRBV7-7
D: TRBD2
J: TRBJ2-1
size: NA
CDR3: CASSSAGGDEQFF
DNA: TGTGCCAGCAGCTCGGCGGGGGGGGATGAGCAGTTCTTC

V: TRBV19
D: TRBD1
J: TRBJ1-5
size: NA
CDR3: CASEDRPYSNQPQHF
DNA: TGTGCCAGTGAGGACAGGCCCTATAGCAATCAGCCCCAGCATTTT

V: TRBV7-3
D: NA
J: TRBJ2-7
size: NA
CDR3: CASSPDIQTREQYF
DNA: TGTGCCAGCAGCCCGGACATTCAGACTAGGGAGCAGTACTTC

V: TRBV23-1
D: TRBD1
J: TRBJ2-5
size: NA
CDR3: CASSQIRAGGSESQYF
DNA: TGCGCCAGCAGTCAAATTCGGGCAGGGGGTTCCGAGTCCCAGTACTTC

V: TRBV27
D: TRBD1
J: TRBJ1-5
size: NA
CDR3: CASSPLGQGGNQPQHF
DNA: TGTGCCAGCAGTCCCCTCGGACAGGGCGGCAATCAGCCCCAGCATTTT

V: TRBV2
D: NA
J: TRBJ1-2
size: NA
CDR3: CASRPGVTNVYTF
DNA: TGTGCCAGCAGGCCCGGGGTGACTAACGTCTACACCTTC

V: TRBV7-2
D: NA
J: TRBJ1-6
size: once
CDR3: CASSLGRGSSYNSPLHF
DNA: TGTGCCAGCAGCTTAGGCAGGGGAAGCTCCTATAATTCACCCCTCCACTTT

V: TRBV4-1
D: NA
J: TRBJ2-7
size: few
CDR3: CASSHPGEGYEQYF
DNA: TGCGCCAGCAGCCATCCGGGGGAAGGCTACGAGCAGTACTTC

V: TRBV25-1
D: NA
J: TRBJ2-1
size: NA
CDR3: CASSELQGSSYNEQFF
DNA: TGTGCCAGCAGTGAACTCCAGGGGAGCTCCTACAATGAGCAGTTCTTC

V: TRBV6-4
D: NA
J: TRBJ1-1
size: NA
CDR3: CASSLRVREGRAFF
DNA: TGTGCCAGCAGTCTCAGGGTTAGGGAGGGGAGGGCTTTCTTT

V: TRBV6-6
D: TRBD2
J: TRBJ2-2
size: NA
CDR3: CASSYSSSGVTGELFF
DNA: TGTGCCAGCAGTTACTCGAGTAGCGGGGTTACCGGGGAGCTGTTTTTT

V: TRBV18
D: TRBD1
J: TRBJ1-1
size: NA
CDR3: CASSTAGGTEAFF
DNA: TGTGCCAGCTCCACCGCAGGGGGCACTGAAGCTTTCTTT

V: TRBV4-2
D: NA
J: TRBJ1-4
size: NA
CDR3: CASSQDGRGGEKLFF
DNA: TGTGCCAGCAGCCAAGATGGGAGGGGGGGTGAAAAACTGTTTTTT

V: TRBV9
D: TRBD1
J: TRBJ1-2
size: few
CDR3: CASSVLRGDGYTF
DNA: TGTGCCAGCAGCGTTCTCAGGGGGGATGGCTACACCTTC

V: TRBV7-9
D: NA
J: TRBJ2-3
size: NA
CDR3: CASSLLTDTQYF
DNA: TGTGCCAGCAGCTTACTCACAGATACGCAGTATTTT

V: TRBV7-3
D: TRBD2
J: TRBJ2-2
size: few
CDR3: CASSSGLAGVGTGELFF
DNA: TGTGCCAGCAGCTCCGGACTAGCGGGGGTTGGCACCGGGGAGCTGTTTTTT

V: TRBV28
D: NA
J: TRBJ1-1
size: few
CDR3: CASSLTGYNTEAFF
DNA: TGTGCCAGCAGTTTAACGGGATACAACACTGAAGCTTTCTTT

V: TRBV28
D: NA
J: TRBJ2-1
size: NA
CDR3: CASSLGGGKQFF
DNA: TGTGCCAGCAGTTTAGGAGGAGGCAAGCAGTTCTTC

V: TRBV5-4
D: TRBD1
J: TRBJ2-7
size: once
CDR3: CASSLVGQGGEQYF
DNA: TGTGCCAGCAGCTTGGTCGGACAGGGGGGCGAGCAGTACTTC

V: TRBV6-4
D: NA
J: TRBJ2-3
size: few
CDR3: CASSDRGFGTDTQYF
DNA: TGTGCCAGCAGTGATAGGGGTTTTGGCACAGATACGCAGTATTTT

V: TRBV6-5
D: TRBD1
J: TRBJ2-2
size: NA
CDR3: CASRFDRGHTGELFF
DNA: TGTGCCAGCAGATTTGACAGGGGGCACACCGGGGAGCTGTTTTTT

V: TRBV19
D: TRBD1
J: TRBJ1-1
size: NA
CDR3: CASGGTGGRTEAFF
DNA: TGTGCCAGTGGGGGGACAGGAGGTAGGACTGAAGCTTTCTTT

V: TRBV19
D: TRBD1
J: TRBJ2-7
size: once
CDR3: CASSTGGHEQYF
DNA: TGTGCCAGTAGTACAGGGGGCCACGAGCAGTACTTC

V: TRBV5-1
D: TRBD2
J: TRBJ2-5
size: NA
CDR3: CASSLSLAGGQETQYF
DNA: TGCGCCAGCAGCTTGAGTCTAGCGGGGGGGCAAGAGACCCAGTACTTC

V: TRBV28
D: TRBD1
J: TRBJ2-2
size: once
CDR3: CASTPGGANTGELFF
DNA: TGTGCCAGCACCCCAGGGGGCGCGAACACCGGGGAGCTGTTTTTT

V: TRBV18
D: TRBD2
J: TRBJ2-1
size: NA
CDR3: CASSPSSAGGANEQFF
DNA: TGTGCCAGCTCACCCTCGAGTGCCGGGGGGGCCAATGAGCAGTTCTTC

V: TRBV5-6
D: NA
J: TRBJ2-2
size: NA
CDR3: CASSSQGHTGELFF
DNA: TGTGCCAGCAGTTCCCAGGGCCACACCGGGGAGCTGTTTTTT

V: TRBV4-2
D: TRBD1
J: TRBJ2-1
size: once
CDR3: CASSQPGTANYNEQFF
DNA: TGTGCCAGCAGCCAACCCGGGACAGCGAACTACAATGAGCAGTTCTTC

V: TRBV4-3
D: TRBD2
J: TRBJ2-1
size: NA
CDR3: CASSQDWGTTFYNEQFF
DNA: TGCGCCAGCAGCCAAGATTGGGGGACTACCTTCTACAATGAGCAGTTCTTC

V: TRBV14
D: TRBD2
J: TRBJ2-4
size: few
CDR3: CASSLGGVGDIQYF
DNA: TGTGCCAGCAGCCTCGGGGGGGTAGGAGACATTCAGTACTTC

V: TRBV18
D: NA
J: TRBJ2-7
size: NA
CDR3: CASSGQNYEQYF
DNA: TGTGCCAGCTCCGGACAGAACTACGAGCAGTACTTC

V: TRBV7-2
D: TRBD1
J: TRBJ2-1
size: NA
CDR3: CASSPGTGVYNEQFF
DNA: TGTGCCAGCAGCCCAGGGACAGGGGTCTACAATGAGCAGTTCTTC

V: TRBV5-4
D: TRBD1
J: TRBJ2-2
size: NA
CDR3: CASRYRDRAFTGELFF
DNA: TGTGCCAGCAGGTACCGGGACAGGGCGTTCACCGGGGAGCTGTTTTTT

V: TRBV2
D: TRBD1
J: TRBJ1-5
size: NA
CDR3: CASSVQGAPGNQPQHF
DNA: TGTGCCAGCAGTGTGCAGGGGGCGCCGGGCAATCAGCCCCAGCATTTT

V: TRBV19
D: TRBD1
J: TRBJ1-5
size: NA
CDR3: CASSTQGDNQPQHF
DNA: TGTGCCAGTAGTACACAGGGGGACAATCAGCCCCAGCATTTT

V: TRBV11-1
D: TRBD2
J: TRBJ2-4
size: NA
CDR3: CASSSGRAIAKNIQYF
DNA: TGTGCCAGCAGCTCAGGGAGGGCCATAGCCAAAAACATTCAGTACTTC